This T cell receptor beta chain was sequenced for a study of T cells in Graves' hyperthyroidism and ophthalmopathy. In the study overall: Peripheral blood was obtained at initial diagnosis, preceding any treatment.

Stable disease denoted Graves' hyperthyroidism without ophthalmopathy progression within 18 months. CDR3 length: 15 amino acids. The germline gives CDR1 KGHSH, CDR2 LQKENI. Trimming removed 4 bases at V and 0 bases at J, with 13 bases between. A few counts support this clonotype. What it binds is not known. It was RNA transcripts that yielded the amplified TCR beta CDR3 regions. The HTBI set primed first-round TCR CDR3 RT-PCR. Using its own MiXCR run on the multiplex PCR reads, TCRdb lists one record per CDR3 protein. In the table there are over 450,000 distinct CDR3 sequences, approximately 15% of which are singletons. Study-wide results and caveats: Most expanded thyroid clonotypes above 0.001 also appeared in blood.

This sequence was found in a woman aged 18-30 years with Graves' hyperthyroidism. Sequencing used blood. The chain is built from TRBV18 and TRBJ2-7, with D possibly being TRBD1 or TRBD2 (6 bases each). CDR3 nucleotide sequence: TGTGCCAGCTCACTTTCCGGGGGCGCCTCCTACGAGCAGTACTTC. Translating it yields CASSLSGGASYEQYF.